These T cell receptor beta chains were read from a single sample in a study of T cells in Graves' hyperthyroidism and ophthalmopathy. TCRdb ran MiXCR on the multiplex PCR reads and lists one entry per CDR3 protein. The table includes hundreds of thousands of distinct CDR3 sequences, about 16% detected once. The sequencing input was blood. These receptor sequences come from a woman aged 25 to 39 with Graves' hyperthyroidism. Both conserved end residues are part of each CDR3. D genes are given only for firm matches. Clone size appears in some rows only: once, few, many, or a class for an expanded clone.

-	TRBV3-1	TRBJ2-1	many	TGTGCCAGCAGCCACGCCAGGACTATAAGCTCCTACAATGAGCAGTTCTTC	CASSHARTISSYNEQFF
TRBD1	TRBV6-1	TRBJ2-5	few	TGTGCCAGCAGCTGGGGACAGGGGCTGGCAGAGACCCAGTACTTC	CASSWGQGLAETQYF
-	TRBV30	TRBJ1-5	few	TGTGCCTGGAGTGCCATCCGGGTGAGAAATCAGCCCCAGCATTTT	CAWSAIRVRNQPQHF
TRBD2	TRBV29-1	TRBJ2-2	-	TGCAGCGTTCCCCACAGCGGGATGGATATATCCGGGGAGCTGTTTTTT	CSVPHSGMDISGELFF
-	TRBV30	TRBJ2-7	many	TGTGCCTGGAGAGGGGGGGCGCGAGAGCAGTACTTC	CAWRGGAREQYF
-	TRBV28	TRBJ2-1	-	TGTGCCAGCAGTCCCCCGACCGGGACAATCGATGAGCAGTTCTTC	CASSPPTGTIDEQFF
TRBD2	TRBV2	TRBJ2-7	many	TGTGCCAGCAGTGAGCGGGAGTACGCTTACGAGCAGTACTTC	CASSEREYAYEQYF
TRBD1	TRBV20-1	TRBJ2-7	-	TGCAGTGCTAGAGAAGCAACACCCCGGGACAGGGGCTACGAGCAGTACTTC	CSAREATPRDRGYEQYF
TRBD2	TRBV6-1	TRBJ2-5	few	TGTGCCAGCGACCCCAGCGGGAGAGGAGAGACCCAGTACTTC	CASDPSGRGETQYF
TRBD1	TRBV7-2	TRBJ2-7	many	TGTGCCAGCAGGCCAGGGACAGCTCTTTACGAGCAGTACTTC	CASRPGTALYEQYF
TRBD2	TRBV15	TRBJ2-7	-	TGTGCCACCAGCAGAGGGGCCAGCGGGGTAACCTACGAGCAGTACTTC	CATSRGASGVTYEQYF
TRBD1	TRBV27	TRBJ1-4	many	TGTGCCAGCAGTCCCGGGACAGGGGTTTGGGATGAAAAACTGTTTTTT	CASSPGTGVWDEKLFF
TRBD2	TRBV6-1	TRBJ2-7	-	TGTGCCAGCAGTTTCCGGGCGGGAGTGGTCGACTACGAGCAGTACTTC	CASSFRAGVVDYEQYF
-	TRBV10-3	TRBJ1-2	-	TGTGCCACAGCTGACCGGATTTATGGCTACACCTTC	CATADRIYGYTF
-	TRBV30	TRBJ1-4	many	TGTGCCTGGACCCACGGGCGGGGAGGAGAAAAACTGTTTTTT	CAWTHGRGGEKLFF
-	TRBV28	TRBJ1-2	-	TGTGCCTGCAGTTTAAGGACAGCTAACTATGGCTACACCTTC	CACSLRTANYGYTF
-	TRBV6-1	TRBJ2-4	few	TGTGCCAGCAGCGAGATACAGGGCCGTGGAAACATTCAGTACTTC	CASSEIQGRGNIQYF